This entry is about one T cell receptor beta chain. The table lists this clone with many counts. Its antigen target is currently unknown. No quality values exist for individual bases; no much larger clone is one base distant. From its cysteine to its phenylalanine, the CDR3 spans 12 amino acids. Just the 36-base CDR3 DNA is kept, in frame starting at base 1. In the germline V gene (reference sequence), CDR1 corresponds to SEHNR and CDR2 to FQNEAQ. Relative to germline, V is 5 bases shorter and J is 6 bases shorter, with 10 bases between their ends. The sample originates from a study of OX40 agonist ivuxolimab in advanced cancers. About the full investigation: Ivuxolimab was an agonistic, fully human IgG2 monoclonal antibody directed against OX40 (CD134), a costimulatory receptor. Intravenous ivuxolimab was administered to patients every 2 weeks at six dose levels: 0.01, 0.1, 0.3, 1.5, 3 and 10 mg/kg. Of the roughly 51 patients in dose escalation, about 20 had hepatocellular carcinoma, some 15 had melanoma, 9 had renal cell carcinoma and 9 had head and neck cancer. In the dose-escalation cohort, 65% to 85% of patients were male, and the mean age was approximately 60 years with a range of roughly 23 to 79. Patients were allowed to have had prior anti-PD-1, anti-PD-L1 or anti-CTLA-4 therapy, and roughly two fifths of the dose-escalation patients had been treated with checkpoint inhibitors. Partial responses were achieved by three dose-escalation patients, of whom one had hepatocellular carcinoma and two had cutaneous melanoma. Peripheral TCRbeta sequencing aimed to test whether ivuxolimab altered TCR sequence diversity and caused clonal T-cell expansion. The monotherapy dose-escalation portion (N of about 50 patients) of the phase I ivuxolimab trial is reported in the paper. Results the study describes overall, beyond this receptor: At doses from 0.1 to 3.0 mg/kg, clonal expansion was seen in both CD4+ and CD8+ blood T cells between baseline and week 6. After ivuxolimab, more expanded clones were found on average in CD8+ T cells than in CD4+ T cells. Which antigens the clonally expanded peripheral T cells were specific for was not determined. In the 0.1-3.0 mg/kg groups, partial responders were among the patients with the lowest normalized peripheral clonal expansion, particularly in CD8+ T cells. Low levels of normalized T-cell clonal expansion were also shown by some nonresponding patients.

The trial excluded patients who had a history of autoimmune disease or were on systemic immunosuppression. Peripheral blood for TCR sequencing was collected from all dose cohorts at baseline, on cycle 4 day 1, and on cycle 7 day 1. Samples came from an open-label, multicenter, first-in-human phase I dose-escalation trial of ivuxolimab. Adults with locally advanced or metastatic melanoma, renal cell, hepatocellular, or head and neck squamous cell carcinoma were enrolled in the trial. Before TCR sequencing, CD4+ and CD8+ T cells were separately sorted from peripheral blood. Genomic DNA was isolated from the sorted cells so that the TCRbeta CDR3 region could be sequenced. TCRbeta CDR3 regions were sequenced using the immunoSEQ Assay. TCRdb obtained this table from immuneACCESS and retained in-frame rearrangements with V and J assigned. These tables miss some clones; where compared with another copy, unresolved V genes account for less than half of the shortfall, and the remainder is unexplained. The sample table contains under 15,000 clones; only one count was recorded for approximately 72% of them. The ten largest make up roughly 32% of the sample.

The origin of this receptor is an adult with an advanced solid tumor such as melanoma, head and neck, liver or kidney cancer. Here the chain combines TRBV7-9 and TRBJ1-2; the D gene is perhaps TRBD1, on 5 matching bases. The sequencing used CD4+ or CD8+ T cells sorted from blood, collected in a trial of the OX40 agonist ivuxolimab. At the DNA level, the sequence is TGTGCCAGCAGCGTCGCAGGGAATGGCTACACCTTC. This gives the protein CASSVAGNGYTF.